This record looks at one T cell receptor beta chain sequence and its context. This specimen belongs to a study of blood T cell repertoires in COVID-19. The assay was immunoSEQ multiplex PCR, and TCRdb's table has in-frame clones only and misses some. The sample gives tens of thousands of clones, roughly nine tenths of which show up once; 8.6% is in the top ten. There are 13 residues in the CDR3. Trimming removed 8 bases at V and 2 bases at J, with 12 bases between. Germline assignment: CDR1 ENHRY and CDR2 SYGVKD. This TCR came from a human donor in a cohort sampled during active COVID-19. The sequenced sample consisted of peripheral blood. The chain has TRBV10-3 and TRBJ1-1, with a possible D match to TRBD1 (5 bases). The CDR3 is CAIRQGGNTEAFF. CDR3 DNA sequence: TGTGCCATCCGTCAGGGAGGCAACACTGAAGCTTTCTTT.